Listed here is a single T cell receptor (beta chain). Its matching antigen is unknown. This entry is derived from a study of shared clonotypes between healthy human individuals. In the study overall: The composition of the donors was a couple of women and a few men aged 18 to 49.

V was cut by 2 bases and J by 3 bases, with 8 bases left in between. The length of the CDR3 is 13 residues. The V gene's germline CDR1 is SGHRS and CDR2 YFSETQ. Study-wide points: In general, naive subsets displayed greater estimated richness than memory subsets did.

Sequencing was performed with immunoSEQ multiplex PCR; in TCRdb, only in-frame clones are kept and a portion is missing. The sample shows approximately 2,000,000 clones, 85% to 95% of them seen only once. Memory CD4+ cells were the fraction left after CD45RA+ naive selection. Sequencing used naive CD4+ T cells from PBMCs. The subset here: CD45RA+ positively selected. The sequence was obtained from a man between 18 and 35 years old in good health. Some clones in this sample may be carry-over from other donors' samples. This chain connects TRBV5-1 to TRBJ1-1; D possibly corresponds to TRBD1 (5 bases). The CDR3 reads CASSLQDDTEAFF. The CDR3 nucleotides read TGCGCCAGCAGCTTACAGGACGACACTGAAGCTTTCTTT.